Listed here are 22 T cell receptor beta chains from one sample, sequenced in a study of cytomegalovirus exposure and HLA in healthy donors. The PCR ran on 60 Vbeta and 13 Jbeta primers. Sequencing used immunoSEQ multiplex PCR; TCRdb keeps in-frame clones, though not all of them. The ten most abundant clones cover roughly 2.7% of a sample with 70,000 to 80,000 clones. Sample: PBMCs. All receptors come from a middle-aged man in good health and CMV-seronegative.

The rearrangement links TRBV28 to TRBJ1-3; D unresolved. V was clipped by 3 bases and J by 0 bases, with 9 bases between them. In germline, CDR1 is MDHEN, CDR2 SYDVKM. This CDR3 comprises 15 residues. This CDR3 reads CASSLEKTSGNTIYF. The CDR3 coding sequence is TGTGCCAGCAGTTTGGAGAAGACCTCTGGAAACACCATATATTTT.

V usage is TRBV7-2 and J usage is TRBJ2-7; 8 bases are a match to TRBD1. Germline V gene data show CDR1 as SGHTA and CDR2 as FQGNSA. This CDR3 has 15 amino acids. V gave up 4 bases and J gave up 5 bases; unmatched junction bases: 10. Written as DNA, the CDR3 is TGTGCCAGCAGCTCGGGTACAGGGGGGAGGAACGAGCAGTACTTC. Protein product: CASSSGTGGRNEQYF. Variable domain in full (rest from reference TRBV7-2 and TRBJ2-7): GAGVSQSPSNKVTEKGKDVELRCDPISGHTALYWYRQSLGQGLEFLIYFQGNSAPDKSGLPSDRFSAERTGGSVSTLTIQRTQQEDSAVYLCASSSGTGGRNEQYFGPGTRLTVT.

CDR3 loop: CATRQDTEAFF. For the CDR3, the DNA is TGTGCCACCCGACAGGACACTGAAGCTTTCTTT. V usage is TRBV7-8 and J usage is TRBJ1-1; TRBD1 might be the D (6 bases). V lost 10 bases to trimming and J lost 3 bases, with 9 bases between them. Germline V gene lookup returns CDR1 SGHVS and CDR2 FQNEAQ. This CDR3 comprises 11 residues.

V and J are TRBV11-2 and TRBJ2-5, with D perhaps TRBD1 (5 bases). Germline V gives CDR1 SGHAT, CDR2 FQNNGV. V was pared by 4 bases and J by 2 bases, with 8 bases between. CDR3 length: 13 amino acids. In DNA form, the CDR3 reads TGTGCCAGCAGCTCCAGACAGCAAGAGACCCAGTACTTC. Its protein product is CASSSRQQETQYF.

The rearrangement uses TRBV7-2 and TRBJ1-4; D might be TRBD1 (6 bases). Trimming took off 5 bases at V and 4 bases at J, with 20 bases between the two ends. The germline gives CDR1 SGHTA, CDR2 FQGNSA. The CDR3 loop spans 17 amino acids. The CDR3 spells CASSPPQFGTFNEKLFF. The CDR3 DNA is TGTGCCAGCAGCCCACCTCAATTCGGGACATTTAATGAAAAACTGTTTTTT.

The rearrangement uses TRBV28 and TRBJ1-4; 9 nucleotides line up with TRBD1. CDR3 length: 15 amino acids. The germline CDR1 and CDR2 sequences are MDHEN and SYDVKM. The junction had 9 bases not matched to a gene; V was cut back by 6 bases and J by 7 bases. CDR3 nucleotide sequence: TGTGCCAGCAGGTCACAGGGGGCGCGGAGTGAAAAACTGTTTTTT. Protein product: CASRSQGARSEKLFF.

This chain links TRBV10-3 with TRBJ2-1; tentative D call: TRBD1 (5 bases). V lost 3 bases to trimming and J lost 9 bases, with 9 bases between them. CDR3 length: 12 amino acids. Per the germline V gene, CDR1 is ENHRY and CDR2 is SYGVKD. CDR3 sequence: CAISDPQGEQFF. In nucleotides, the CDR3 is TGTGCCATCAGTGATCCTCAGGGTGAGCAGTTCTTC.

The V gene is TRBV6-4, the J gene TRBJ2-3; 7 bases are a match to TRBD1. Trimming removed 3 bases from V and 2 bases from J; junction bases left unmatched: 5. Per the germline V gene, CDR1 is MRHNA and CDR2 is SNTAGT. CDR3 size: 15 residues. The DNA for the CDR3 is TGTGCCAGCAGTGAGGGGACAGCCCACACAGATACGCAGTATTTT. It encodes CASSEGTAHTDTQYF.

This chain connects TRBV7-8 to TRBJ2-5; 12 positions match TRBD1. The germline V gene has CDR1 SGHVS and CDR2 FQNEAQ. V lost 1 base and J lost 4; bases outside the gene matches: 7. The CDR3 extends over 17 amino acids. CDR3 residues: CASSLVGGQGAGETQYF. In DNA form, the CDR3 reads TGTGCCAGCAGCTTAGTTGGGGGACAGGGGGCAGGAGAGACCCAGTACTTC.

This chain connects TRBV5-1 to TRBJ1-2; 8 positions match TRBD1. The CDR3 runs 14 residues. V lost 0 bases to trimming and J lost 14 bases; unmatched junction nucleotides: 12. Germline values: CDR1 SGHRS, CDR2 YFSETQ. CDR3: CASSLDPGTGRITF. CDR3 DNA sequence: TGCGCCAGCAGCTTGGACCCCGGGACAGGACGTATTACCTTC.

As DNA, the CDR3 is TGTGCCAGCAGCCGGGACAACCTCGAGCAGTACTTC. Translating it yields CASSRDNLEQYF. The rearrangement joins TRBV2 to TRBJ2-7; perhaps TRBD1 as D (6 bases). V gave up 6 bases and J gave up 6 bases, with 12 bases separating them. The CDR3 contains 12 residues. CDR1 is SNHLY and CDR2 is FYNNEI in the germline V gene.

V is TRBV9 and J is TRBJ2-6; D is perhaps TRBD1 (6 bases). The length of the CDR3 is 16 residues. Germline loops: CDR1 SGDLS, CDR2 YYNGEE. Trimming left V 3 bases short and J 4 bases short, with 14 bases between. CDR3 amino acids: CASSASTGTGANVLTF. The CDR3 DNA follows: TGTGCCAGCAGCGCCTCAACAGGGACAGGGGCCAACGTCCTGACTTTC. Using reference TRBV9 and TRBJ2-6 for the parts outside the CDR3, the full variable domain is DSGVTQTPKHLITATGQRVTLRCSPRSGDLSVYWYQQSLDQGLQFLIQYYNGEERAKGNILERFSAQQFPDLHSELNLSSLELGDSALYFCASSASTGTGANVLTFGAGSRLTVL.

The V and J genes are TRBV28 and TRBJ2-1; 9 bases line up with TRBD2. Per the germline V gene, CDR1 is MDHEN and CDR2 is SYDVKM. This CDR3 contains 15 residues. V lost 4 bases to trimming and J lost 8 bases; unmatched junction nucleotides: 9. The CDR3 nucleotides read TGTGCCAGCAGTTCTTTTGCGGGGGGGGTCCATGAGCAGTTCTTC. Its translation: CASSSFAGGVHEQFF. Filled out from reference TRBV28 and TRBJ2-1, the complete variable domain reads DVKVTQSSRYLVKRTGEKVFLECVQDMDHENMFWYRQDPGLGLRLIYFSYDVKMKEKGDIPEGYSVSREKKERFSLILESASTNQTSMYLCASSSFAGGVHEQFFGPGTRLTVL.

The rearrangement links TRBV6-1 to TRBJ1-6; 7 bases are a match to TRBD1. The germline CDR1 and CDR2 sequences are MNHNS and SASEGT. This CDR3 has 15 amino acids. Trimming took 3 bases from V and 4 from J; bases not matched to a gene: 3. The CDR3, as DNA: TGTGCCAGCAGTGACCCGGGACAGTATAATTCACCCCTCCACTTT. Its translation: CASSDPGQYNSPLHF.

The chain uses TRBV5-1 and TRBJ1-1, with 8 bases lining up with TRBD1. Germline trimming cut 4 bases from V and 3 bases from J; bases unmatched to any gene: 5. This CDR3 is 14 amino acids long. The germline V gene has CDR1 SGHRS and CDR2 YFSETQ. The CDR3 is CASSAAQGDTEAFF. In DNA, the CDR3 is TGCGCCAGCAGCGCTGCACAGGGGGACACTGAAGCTTTCTTT.

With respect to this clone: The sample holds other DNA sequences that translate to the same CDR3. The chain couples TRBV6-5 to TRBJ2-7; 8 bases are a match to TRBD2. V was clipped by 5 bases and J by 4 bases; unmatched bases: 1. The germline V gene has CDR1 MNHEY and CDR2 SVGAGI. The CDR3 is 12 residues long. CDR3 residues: CASSRGGYEQYF. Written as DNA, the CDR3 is TGTGCCAGCAGTCGGGGGGGTTACGAGCAGTACTTC.

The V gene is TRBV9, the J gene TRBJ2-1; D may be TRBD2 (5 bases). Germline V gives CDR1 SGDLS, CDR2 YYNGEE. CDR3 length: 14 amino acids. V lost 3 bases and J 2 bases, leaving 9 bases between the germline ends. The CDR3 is CASSATGTYNEQFF. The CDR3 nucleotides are TGTGCCAGCAGCGCCACGGGAACCTACAATGAGCAGTTCTTC.

The CDR3 DNA is TGCGCCAGCAGCTTGGGCGGACAGGGACATTATGGCTACACCTTC. The encoded protein is CASSLGGQGHYGYTF. J is TRBJ1-2 and V is TRBV5-1; 8 bases match TRBD1. From germline, CDR1 is SGHRS and CDR2 YFSETQ. This CDR3 is 15 amino acids long. J was trimmed by 5 bases and V by 0 bases; bases with no gene match: 6.

In DNA form, the CDR3 reads TGTGCCAGCAGTCACCGGGAGAACTATGGCTACACCTTC. Translating it yields CASSHRENYGYTF. V is TRBV6-5 and J is TRBJ1-2; D is undetermined. CDR3 length: 13 residues. CDR1 is MNHEY, CDR2 SVGAGI, per germline. V was cut by 5 bases and J by 2 bases, with 9 bases left in between.

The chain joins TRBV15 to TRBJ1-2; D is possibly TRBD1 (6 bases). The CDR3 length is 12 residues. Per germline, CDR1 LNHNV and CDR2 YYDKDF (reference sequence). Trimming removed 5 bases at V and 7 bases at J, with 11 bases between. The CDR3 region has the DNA TGTGCCACCAGCTCCGGACAGCTTGGCTACACCTTC. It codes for CATSSGQLGYTF.

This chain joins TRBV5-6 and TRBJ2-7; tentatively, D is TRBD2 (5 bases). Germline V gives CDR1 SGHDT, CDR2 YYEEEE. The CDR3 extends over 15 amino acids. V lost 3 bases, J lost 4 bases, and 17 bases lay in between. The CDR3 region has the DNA TGTGCCAGCAGCTGGGCCCCGGAGGCTAGATACGAGCAGTACTTC. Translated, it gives CASSWAPEARYEQYF.

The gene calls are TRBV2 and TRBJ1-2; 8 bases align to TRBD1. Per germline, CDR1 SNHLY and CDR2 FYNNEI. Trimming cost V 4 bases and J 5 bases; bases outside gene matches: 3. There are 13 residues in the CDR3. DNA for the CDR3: TGTGCCAGCAGTGTAACAGGGGGTTATGGCTACACCTTC. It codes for CASSVTGGYGYTF.